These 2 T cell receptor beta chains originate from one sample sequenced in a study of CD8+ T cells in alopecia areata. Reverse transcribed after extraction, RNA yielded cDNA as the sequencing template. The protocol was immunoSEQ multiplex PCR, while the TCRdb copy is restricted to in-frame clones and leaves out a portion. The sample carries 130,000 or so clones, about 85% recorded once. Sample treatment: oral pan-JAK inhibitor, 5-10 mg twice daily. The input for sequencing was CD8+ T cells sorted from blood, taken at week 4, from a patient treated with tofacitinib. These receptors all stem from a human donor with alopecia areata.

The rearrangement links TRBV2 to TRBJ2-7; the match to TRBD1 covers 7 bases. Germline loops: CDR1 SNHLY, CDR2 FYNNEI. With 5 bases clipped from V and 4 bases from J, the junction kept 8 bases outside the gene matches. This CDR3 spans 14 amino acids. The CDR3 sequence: CASSPPGQSYEQYF. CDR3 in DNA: TGTGCCAGCAGTCCCCCGGGACAGTCTTACGAGCAGTACTTC.

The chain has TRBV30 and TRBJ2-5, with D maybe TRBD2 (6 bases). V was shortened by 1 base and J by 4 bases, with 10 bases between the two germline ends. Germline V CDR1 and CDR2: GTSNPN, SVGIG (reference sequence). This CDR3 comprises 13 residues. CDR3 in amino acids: CAWSEDGGETQYF. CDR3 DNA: TGTGCCTGGAGTGAGGACGGGGGAGAGACCCAGTACTTC.